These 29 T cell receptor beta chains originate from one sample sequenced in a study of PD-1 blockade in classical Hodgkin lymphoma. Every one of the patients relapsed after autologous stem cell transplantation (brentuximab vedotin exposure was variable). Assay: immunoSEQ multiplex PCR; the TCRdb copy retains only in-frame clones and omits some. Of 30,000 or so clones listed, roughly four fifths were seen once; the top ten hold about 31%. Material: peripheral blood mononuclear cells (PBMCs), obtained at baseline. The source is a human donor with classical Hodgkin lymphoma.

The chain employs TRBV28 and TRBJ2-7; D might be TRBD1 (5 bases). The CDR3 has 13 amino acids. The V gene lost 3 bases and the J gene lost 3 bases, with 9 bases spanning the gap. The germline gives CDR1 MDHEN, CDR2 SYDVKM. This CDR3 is CASSFSRDYEQYF. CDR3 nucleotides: TGTGCCAGCAGTTTTTCCAGGGACTACGAGCAGTACTTC.

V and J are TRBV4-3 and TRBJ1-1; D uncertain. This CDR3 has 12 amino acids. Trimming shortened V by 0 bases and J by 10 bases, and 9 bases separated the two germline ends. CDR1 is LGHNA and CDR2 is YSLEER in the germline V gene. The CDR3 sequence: CASSQDRRGAFF. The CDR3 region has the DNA TGCGCCAGCAGCCAAGATAGACGGGGAGCTTTCTTT.

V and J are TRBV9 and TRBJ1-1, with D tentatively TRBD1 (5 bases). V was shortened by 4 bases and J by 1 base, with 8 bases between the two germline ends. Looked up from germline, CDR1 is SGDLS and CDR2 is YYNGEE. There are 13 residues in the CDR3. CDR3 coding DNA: TGTGCCAGCAGCTCAAGGGGGAACACTGAAGCTTTCTTT. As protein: CASSSRGNTEAFF.

CDR3 coding DNA: TGTGCCATCAGTGGCCCTAGGGGGGGACAGGTCAGCGGAGGCTACACCTTC. It translates to CAISGPRGGQVSGGYTF. The V gene is TRBV10-3, the J gene TRBJ1-2, with 8 bases that match TRBD1. Germline CDR1 ENHRY, CDR2 SYGVKD. V shed 4 bases and J 8 bases; nucleotides not matched to a gene: 18. The CDR3 is 17 residues long.

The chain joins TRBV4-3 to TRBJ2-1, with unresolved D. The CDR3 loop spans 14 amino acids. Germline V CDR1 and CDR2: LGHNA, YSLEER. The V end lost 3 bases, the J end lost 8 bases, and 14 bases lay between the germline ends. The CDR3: CASSQNSGGDEQFF. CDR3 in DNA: TGCGCCAGCAGCCAGAACAGTGGCGGCGATGAGCAGTTCTTC.

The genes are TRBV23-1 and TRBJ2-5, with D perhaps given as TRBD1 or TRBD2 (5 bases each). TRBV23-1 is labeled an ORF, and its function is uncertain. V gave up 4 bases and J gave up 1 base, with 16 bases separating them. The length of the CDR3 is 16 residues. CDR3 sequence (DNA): TGCGCCAGCAGTCCTACGAGGGGATCTATCCAAGAGACCCAGTACTTC. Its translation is CASSPTRGSIQETQYF.

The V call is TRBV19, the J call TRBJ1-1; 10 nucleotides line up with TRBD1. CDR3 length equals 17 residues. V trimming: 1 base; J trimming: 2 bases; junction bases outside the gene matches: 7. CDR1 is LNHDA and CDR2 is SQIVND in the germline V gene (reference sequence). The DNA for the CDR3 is TGTGCCAGTAGTATAGGACAGGGGGCTAAAACCAACACTGAAGCTTTCTTT. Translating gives CASSIGQGAKTNTEAFF.

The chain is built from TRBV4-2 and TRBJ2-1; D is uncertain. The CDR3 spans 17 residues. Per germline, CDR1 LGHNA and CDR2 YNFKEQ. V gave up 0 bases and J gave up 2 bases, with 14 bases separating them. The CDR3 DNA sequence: TGTGCCAGCAGCCAAGATCTGGGCAGGTTCCCCTACAATGAGCAGTTCTTC. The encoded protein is CASSQDLGRFPYNEQFF.

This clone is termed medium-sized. CDR3 nucleotides: TGTGCCAGTAGTAGGGGGGGGAATCAGCCCCAGCATTTT. It specifies CASSRGGNQPQHF. V gene TRBV19 combines with J gene TRBJ1-5, with D perhaps TRBD1 (5 bases). Germline-derived CDR1 and CDR2 are LNHDA and SQIVND (reference sequence). CDR3 size: 13 residues. V lost 4 bases and J lost 4, with 8 bases in between.

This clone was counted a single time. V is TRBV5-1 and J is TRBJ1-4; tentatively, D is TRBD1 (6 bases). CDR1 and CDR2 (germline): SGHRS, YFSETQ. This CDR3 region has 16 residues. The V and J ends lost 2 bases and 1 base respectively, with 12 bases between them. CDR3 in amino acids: CASSFGRGETNEKLFF. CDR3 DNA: TGCGCCAGCAGCTTTGGTAGGGGGGAAACTAATGAAAAACTGTTTTTT. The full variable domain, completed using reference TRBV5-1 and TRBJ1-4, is KAGVTQTPRYLIKTRGQQVTLSCSPISGHRSVSWYQQTPGQGLQFLFEYFSETQRNKGNFPGRFSGRQFSNSRSEMNVSTLELGDSALYLCASSFGRGETNEKLFFGSGTQLSVL.

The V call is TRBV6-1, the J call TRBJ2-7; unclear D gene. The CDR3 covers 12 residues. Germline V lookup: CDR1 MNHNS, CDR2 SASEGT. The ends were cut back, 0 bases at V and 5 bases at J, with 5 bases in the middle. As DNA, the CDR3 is TGTGCCAGCAGTGAAGCAGCACACGAGCAGTACTTC. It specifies CASSEAAHEQYF.

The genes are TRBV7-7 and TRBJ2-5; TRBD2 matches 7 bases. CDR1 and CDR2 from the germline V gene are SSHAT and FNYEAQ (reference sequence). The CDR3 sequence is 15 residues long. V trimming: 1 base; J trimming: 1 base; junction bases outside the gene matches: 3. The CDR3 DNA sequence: TGTGCCAGCAGCTTAGTCGGGGGGTTCCAAGAGACCCAGTACTTC. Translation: CASSLVGGFQETQYF. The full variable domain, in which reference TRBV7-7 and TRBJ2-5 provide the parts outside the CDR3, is GAGVSQSPRYKVTKRGQDVTLRCDPISSHATLYWYQQALGQGPEFLTYFNYEAQPDKSGLPSDRFSAERPEGSISTLTIQRTEQRDSAMYRCASSLVGGFQETQYFGPGTRLLVL.

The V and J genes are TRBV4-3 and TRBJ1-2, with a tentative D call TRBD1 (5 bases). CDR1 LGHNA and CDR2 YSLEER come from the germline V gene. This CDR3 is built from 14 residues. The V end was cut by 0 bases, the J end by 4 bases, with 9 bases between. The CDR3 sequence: CASSQDWGLYGYTF. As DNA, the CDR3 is TGCGCCAGCAGCCAAGATTGGGGACTCTATGGCTACACCTTC.

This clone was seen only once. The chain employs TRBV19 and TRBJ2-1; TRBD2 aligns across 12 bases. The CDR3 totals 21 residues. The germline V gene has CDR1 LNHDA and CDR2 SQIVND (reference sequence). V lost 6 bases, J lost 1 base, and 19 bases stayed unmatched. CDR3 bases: TGTGCCAGTAGCCATCGATTCCCTAGCGGGGGGGCAATTGGGTCCTACAATGAGCAGTTCTTC. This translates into CASSHRFPSGGAIGSYNEQFF.

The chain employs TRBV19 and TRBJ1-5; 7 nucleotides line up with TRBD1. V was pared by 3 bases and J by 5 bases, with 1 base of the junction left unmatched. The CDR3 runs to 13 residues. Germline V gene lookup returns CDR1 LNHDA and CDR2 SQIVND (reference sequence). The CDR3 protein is CASSIQGDQPQHF. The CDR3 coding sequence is TGTGCCAGTAGTATTCAGGGGGATCAGCCCCAGCATTTT. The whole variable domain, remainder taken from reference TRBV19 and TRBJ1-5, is DGGITQSPKYLFRKEGQNVTLSCEQNLNHDAMYWYRQDPGQGLRLIYYSQIVNDFQKGDIAEGYSVSREKKESFPLTVTSAQKNPTAFYLCASSIQGDQPQHFGDGTRLSIL.

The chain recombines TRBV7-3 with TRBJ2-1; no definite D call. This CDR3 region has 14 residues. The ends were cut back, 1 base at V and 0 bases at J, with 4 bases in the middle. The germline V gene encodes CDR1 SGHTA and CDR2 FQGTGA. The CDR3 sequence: CASSLRGSYNEQFF. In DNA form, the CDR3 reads TGTGCCAGCAGCTTAAGGGGCTCCTACAATGAGCAGTTCTTC.

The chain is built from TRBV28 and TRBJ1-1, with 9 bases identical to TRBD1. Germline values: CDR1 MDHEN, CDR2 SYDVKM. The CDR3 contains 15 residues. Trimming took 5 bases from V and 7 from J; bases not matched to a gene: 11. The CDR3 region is CASSDGTGRFIEAFF. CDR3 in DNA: TGTGCCAGCAGTGACGGGACAGGGAGGTTTATTGAAGCTTTCTTT.

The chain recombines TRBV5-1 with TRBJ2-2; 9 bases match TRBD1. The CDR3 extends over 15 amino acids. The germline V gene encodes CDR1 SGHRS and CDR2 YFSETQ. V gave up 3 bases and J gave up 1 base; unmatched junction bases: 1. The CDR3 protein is CASSWDRVNTGELFF. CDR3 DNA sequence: TGCGCCAGCAGCTGGGACAGGGTGAACACCGGGGAGCTGTTTTTT.

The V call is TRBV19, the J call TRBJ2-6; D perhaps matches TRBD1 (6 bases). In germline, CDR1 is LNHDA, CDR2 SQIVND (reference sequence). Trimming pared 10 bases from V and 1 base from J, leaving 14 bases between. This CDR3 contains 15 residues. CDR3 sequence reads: CATRVDRSGANVLTF. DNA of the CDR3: TGTGCCACCCGAGTAGACAGGTCTGGGGCCAACGTCCTGACTTTC.

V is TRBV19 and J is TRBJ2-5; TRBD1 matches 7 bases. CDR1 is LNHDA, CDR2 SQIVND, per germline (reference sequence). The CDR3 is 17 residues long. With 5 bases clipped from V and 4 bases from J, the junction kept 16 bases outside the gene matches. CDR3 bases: TGTGCCAGTAGTCCGATGACAGGGAAGGAGGTGGCAGAGACCCAGTACTTC. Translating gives CASSPMTGKEVAETQYF.

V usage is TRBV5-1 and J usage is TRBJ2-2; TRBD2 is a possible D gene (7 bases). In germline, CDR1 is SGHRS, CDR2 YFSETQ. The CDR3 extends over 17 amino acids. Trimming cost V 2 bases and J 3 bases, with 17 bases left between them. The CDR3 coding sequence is TGCGCCAGCAGCTTAGAACCCGGGGGGCTTTACACCGGGGAGCTGTTTTTT. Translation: CASSLEPGGLYTGELFF.

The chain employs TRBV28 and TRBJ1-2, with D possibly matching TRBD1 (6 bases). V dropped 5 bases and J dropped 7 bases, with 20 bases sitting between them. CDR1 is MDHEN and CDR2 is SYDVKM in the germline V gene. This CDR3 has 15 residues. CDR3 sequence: CASSPGTRGLGGYTF. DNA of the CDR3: TGTGCCAGCAGTCCCGGTACCAGGGGTCTGGGTGGCTACACCTTC.

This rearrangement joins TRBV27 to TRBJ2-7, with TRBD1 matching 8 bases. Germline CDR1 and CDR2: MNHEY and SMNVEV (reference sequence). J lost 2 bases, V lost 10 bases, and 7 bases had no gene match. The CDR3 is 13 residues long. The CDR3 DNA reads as TGTGCCACCCGCCCGGGACAGGCCTACGAGCAGTACTTC. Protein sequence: CATRPGQAYEQYF.

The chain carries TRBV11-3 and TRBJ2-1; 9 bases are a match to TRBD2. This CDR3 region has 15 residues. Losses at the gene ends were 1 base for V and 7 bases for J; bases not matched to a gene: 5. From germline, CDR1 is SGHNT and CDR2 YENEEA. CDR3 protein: CASSLASGVGNEQFF. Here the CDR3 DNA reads TGTGCCAGCAGCTTAGCTAGCGGGGTGGGGAATGAGCAGTTCTTC. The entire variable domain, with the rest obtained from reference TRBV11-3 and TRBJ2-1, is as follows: EAGVVQSPRYKIIEKKQPVAFWCNPISGHNTLYWYLQNLGQGPELLIRYENEEAVDDSQLPKDRFSAERLKGVDSTLKIQPAELGDSAVYLCASSLASGVGNEQFFGPGTRLTVL.

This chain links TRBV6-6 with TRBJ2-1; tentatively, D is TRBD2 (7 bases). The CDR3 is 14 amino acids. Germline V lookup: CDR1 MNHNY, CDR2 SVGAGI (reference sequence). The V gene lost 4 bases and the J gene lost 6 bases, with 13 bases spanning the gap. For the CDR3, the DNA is TGTGCCAGCAGTTCCGGGGGGCCTCTCAATGAGCAGTTCTTC. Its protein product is CASSSGGPLNEQFF.

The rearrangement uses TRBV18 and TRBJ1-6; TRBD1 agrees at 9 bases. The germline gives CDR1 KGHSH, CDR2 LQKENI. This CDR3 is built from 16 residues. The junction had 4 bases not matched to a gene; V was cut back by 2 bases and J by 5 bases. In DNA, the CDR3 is TGTGCCAGCTCACCAGTCACAGGGGGCGATAATTCACCCCTCCACTTT. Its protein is CASSPVTGGDNSPLHF. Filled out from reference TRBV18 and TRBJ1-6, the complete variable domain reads NAGVMQNPRHLVRRRGQEARLRCSPMKGHSHVYWYRQLPEEGLKFMVYLQKENIIDESGMPKERFSAEFPKEGPSILRIQQVVRGDSAAYFCASSPVTGGDNSPLHFGNGTRLTVT.

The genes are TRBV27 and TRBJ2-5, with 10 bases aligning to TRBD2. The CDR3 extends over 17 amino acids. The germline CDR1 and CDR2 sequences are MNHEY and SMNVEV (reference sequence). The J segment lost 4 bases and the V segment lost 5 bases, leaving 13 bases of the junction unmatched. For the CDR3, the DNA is TGTGCCAGCAGTCACTACCTGGGACTAGCGAATCGAGAGACCCAGTACTTC. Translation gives CASSHYLGLANRETQYF.

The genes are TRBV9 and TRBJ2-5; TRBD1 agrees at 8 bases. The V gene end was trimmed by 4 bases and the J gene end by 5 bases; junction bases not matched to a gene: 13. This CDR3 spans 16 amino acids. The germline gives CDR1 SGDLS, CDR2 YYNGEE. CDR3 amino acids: CASSPRDRPGYETQYF. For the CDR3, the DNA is TGTGCCAGCAGCCCCCGGGACAGGCCGGGTTATGAGACCCAGTACTTC.

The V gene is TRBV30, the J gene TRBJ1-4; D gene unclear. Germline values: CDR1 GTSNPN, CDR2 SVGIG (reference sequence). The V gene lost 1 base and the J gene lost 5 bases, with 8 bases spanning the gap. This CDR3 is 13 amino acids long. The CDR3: CAWSGGINEKLFF. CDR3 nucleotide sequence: TGTGCCTGGAGTGGCGGCATAAATGAAAAACTGTTTTTT.